This TCR beta chain was captured by sequencing in a study of shared clonotypes between healthy human individuals. Across the whole study: A couple of women and a few men aged 18 to 49 served as donors. Per-donor plates numbered three CD4 naive, three CD4 memory, two CD8 naive and one CD8 memory.

Sorted-subset replicate PCR reactions contained 150 to 200 ng DNA, corresponding to approximately 30,000 T cell genomes. The assay was immunoSEQ multiplex PCR, and TCRdb's table has in-frame clones only and misses some. The repertoire consists of roughly 2.1 million clones, with about 93% occurring once and the leading ten covering around 1.7%. CD45RO-negative, CCR7-positively selected cells formed the naive CD8 fraction, excluding terminally differentiated effector memory CD45RA+ cells. The CDR3 has 15 amino acids. Per the germline V gene, CDR1 is MGHRA and CDR2 is YSYEKL. V was clipped by 8 bases and J by 6 bases; unmatched bases: 11.

This sequence was found in a man aged 18 to 29 in good health. Some clones in this sample may be carry-over from other donors' samples. The chain recombines TRBV4-1 with TRBJ2-2; TRBD2 matches at 8 bases. Sequences were obtained from naive CD8+ T cells from PBMCs. The CDR3 DNA sequence: TGCGCCAGCGCCCGCTTGCGGGAGGTGGCCGGGGAGCTGTTTTTT. Translation: CASARLREVAGELFF.